The present TCR beta chain was sequenced within a study of Graves' ophthalmopathy and Graves' hyperthyroidism listed by TCRdb under 2018. For the study in its entirety: Peripheral blood samples were taken at the time of initial diagnosis, before any treatment was given. To tell Graves' ophthalmopathy apart from Graves' hyperthyroidism, and to predict which patients would progress to ophthalmopathy, the study relied on TCR beta repertoire signatures. In total, approximately 130 blood samples were TCR-sequenced: 43 ophthalmopathy, over 70 hyperthyroidism and approximately 17 hyperthyroidism-to-ophthalmopathy patients. To explore V-J signatures that separate ophthalmopathy from hyperthyroidism, a discovery set of about a hundred patients was enrolled, consisting of 40 to 45 with ophthalmopathy and approximately 60 with stable hyperthyroidism. The independent validation cohort included under 20 hyperthyroidism patients plus 17 patients who later progressed from hyperthyroidism to ophthalmopathy. In more than 5 hyperthyroidism patients, the T-cell repertoire of thyroid tissue was compared with the T-cell repertoire of blood. After sampling, hyperthyroidism patients received methimazole starting at 30 mg daily, and ophthalmopathy patients received high-dose intravenous methylprednisolone. The approximately 98 discovery patients were randomly divided into training and test sets at a 7:3 ratio. Here is what the overall study found, with its caveats: Most of the expanded thyroid clonotypes with a frequency above 0.001 were also detected in blood, and it was suggested that the thyroid immune response may be reflected by blood repertoires. In validation, the model predicted ophthalmopathy progression with about 64% sensitivity and roughly 72% specificity; roughly eleven predicted patients were CT-confirmed with GO in a median of approximately 6.5 months. Sample size was not predetermined statistically, and investigators were not blinded to group allocation. In cross-validation, the 13-signature model distinguished ophthalmopathy from stable hyperthyroidism with nearly 90% sensitivity and about 81% specificity, while in the test set the corresponding values were approximately 80% and 75%.

On this clonotype: Its antigen target is currently unknown. One base away there is no much larger clone; base qualities are not given.

For repertoire sequencing, the TCR beta CDR3 regions were amplified from RNA transcripts. A first-round RT-PCR used HTBI primers with the Qiagen OneStep RT-PCR kit, followed by a second-round multiplex PCR, size selection and purification. Sequencing of the libraries was carried out on an Illumina HiSeq2000 in paired-end mode with 100 bp reads. Regarding the original processing steps: SOAPnuke was used to process the reads, removing any read that contained adapters or uncalled bases, had a mean Phred below 15, or lacked an exact match to the constant primer or identifier. High-quality paired reads were merged with COPE v1.2.5. Each unique nucleotide sequence was treated as a clonotype, and MiTCR v1.1 was used to align the clonotypes to the IMGT TRB V, D and J references. The analysis was limited to V-J combinations with a frequency above 0.0001, which together covered about 99% of repertoires. For each V-J combination, a TCR clonal expansion and chaos score was defined as the ratio of F50 clonal expansion to chaos observed in the TCRdist matrix. Features were reduced by Welch's t-statistics and random forest to some 13 V-J combinations, which fed a naive Bayes classifier. The Morisita-Horn index was used to measure how similar the thyroid and blood repertoires were. TCRdb reran the public reads through fastp at Q25 and MiXCR, keeping productive beta chains. Entries that share a CDR3 protein sequence are merged under the most common genes and DNA. TCRdb, rather than the study authors, made the V and J calls. For this sample the table gives 350,000 to 400,000 distinct CDR3 sequences, of which around 20% were detected only once. Around 1.5% of the sample is taken by the ten largest.

The germline V gene sets CDR1 to SQVTM and CDR2 to ANQGSEA. V is pared back by 6 bases and J by 1 base, with 16 bases lying between the germline termini. Measured from the cysteine to the phenylalanine, the CDR3 is 15 residues long. Only the CDR3 portion is preserved as DNA: 45 bases, with reading frame beginning at the first base. Patients with ophthalmopathy had moderately to severely active disease, with a Clinical Activity Score of 3 or more, a NOSPECS grade of 4 or more, and a disease duration of less than 3 months. Patients with other autoimmune diseases, uncontrolled infections, pregnancy or lactation were excluded from the study. Diagnosis was based on clinical symptoms, serum thyroxine, TRAb, thyroid ultrasound and orbital computed tomography. PBMCs were isolated from about 10 ml of fresh peripheral blood by Ficoll-Paque density gradient centrifugation. Total RNA was extracted with Trizol reagent and quality-checked on an Agilent 2100 Bioanalyzer.

This clonotype was obtained from a woman between 18 and 29 years old with Graves' ophthalmopathy. Donor details come from another sample of the same person, matched by shared clones. The sequencing input was peripheral blood. This chain joins TRBV29-1 to TRBJ1-5; TRBD1 is possibly the D segment (6 matching bases). This receptor carries the CDR3 CSVSLSGTSNQPQHF. The nucleotide sequence is TGCAGCGTATCTTTGTCCGGGACAAGCAATCAGCCCCAGCATTTT.